This is a list of T cell receptor beta chains from one sample in a study of shared clonotypes between healthy human individuals. Here immunoSEQ multiplex PCR was the method, and the copy in TCRdb shows in-frame clones only, minus some. The data show a few hundred thousand clones, just over 75% seen once. Source material: PBMCs. The receptors shown here come from a woman aged 40-49 years in good health. Some clones in this sample may be carry-over from other donors' samples. CDR3s include the opening cysteine and the closing phenylalanine or tryptophan. Fields, in order: CDR3 length, J gene, D gene, V gene, clone size, CDR3 DNA, CDR3 protein. D genes are given only for firm matches. The size field is filled for only some rows; it gives once, few, many or a size class.

16 TRBJ2-3 . TRBV9 . TGTGCCAGCAGCGTAGCGCGGGACAGAAGCACAGATACGCAGTATTTT CASSVARDRSTDTQYF
14 TRBJ2-7 . TRBV28 . TGTGCCAGCAGTTTAAATTGGGAGACCTACGAGCAGTACTTC CASSLNWETYEQYF
14 TRBJ1-1 . TRBV19 . TGTGCCAGTAGTATCGCCTACGGGGGGACTGAAGCTTTCTTT CASSIAYGGTEAFF
15 TRBJ1-2 TRBD1 TRBV5-4 few TGTGCCAGCAGCGCCCAACAGGGGGAGATTAATGGCTACACCTTC CASSAQQGEINGYTF
13 TRBJ2-3 TRBD2 TRBV7-7 . TGTGCCAGCAGCTTCGGGGGAGGGGATACGCAGTATTTT CASSFGGGDTQYF
16 TRBJ2-3 . TRBV11-2 . TGTGCCAGCAGCTTAGGGGGGTCTAGCGGCACAGATACGCAGTATTTT CASSLGGSSGTDTQYF
15 TRBJ1-1 . TRBV19 . TGTGCCAGTAGTCGACCAGACGGCATGAACACTGAAGCTTTCTTT CASSRPDGMNTEAFF
14 TRBJ1-2 TRBD1 TRBV29-1 . TGCAGCGTTAGAGACAGGGGGCCCGGCTATGGCTACACCTTC CSVRDRGPGYGYTF
11 TRBJ2-3 . TRBV7-2 few TGTGCCAGCAGCCTCGATGTTACGCAGTATTTT CASSLDVTQYF
15 TRBJ2-5 TRBD2 TRBV7-9 once TGTGCCAGCAGCCCTCCCCGGACTAGCTGGGAGACCCAGTACTTC CASSPPRTSWETQYF
15 TRBJ2-7 . TRBV28 . TGTGCCAGCAGTAGTAGACAACTTTTAAACTACGAGCAGTACTTC CASSSRQLLNYEQYF
17 TRBJ2-5 TRBD2 TRBV7-6 . TGTGCCAGCAGCCAACCGGGACTAGATACGCGGCAAGAGACCCAGTACTTC CASSQPGLDTRQETQYF
12 TRBJ2-1 . TRBV6-5 . TGTGCCAGCAGGCGCCCGGAGTATGAGCAGTTCTTC CASRRPEYEQFF
13 TRBJ2-1 TRBD2 TRBV30 . TGTGCCTGGTCCGCGGGAGGATACAATGAGCAGTTCTTC CAWSAGGYNEQFF
17 TRBJ2-6 TRBD1 TRBV29-1 . TGCAGCGTTGAAGTGTGGGACAGGGCGTCTGGGGCCAACGTCCTGACTTTC CSVEVWDRASGANVLTF
15 TRBJ2-7 . TRBV7-6 . TGTGCCAGCAGTGCGGGTCTCCCCCGATGGAACGAGCAGTACTTC CASSAGLPRWNEQYF
15 TRBJ2-7 . TRBV7-2 few TGTGCCAGCAGCTTATCAAGAGGAGGGGGCTACGAGCAGTACTTC CASSLSRGGGYEQYF
13 TRBJ2-1 . TRBV6-1 . TGTGCCAGCAGTGGGGCTATCTACAATGAGCAGTTCTTC CASSGAIYNEQFF
14 TRBJ2-7 TRBD2 TRBV7-9 . TGTGCCAGCAGCTTAGCTGGCCTAGCGGGCGAGCAGTACTTC CASSLAGLAGEQYF
18 TRBJ1-1 TRBD1 TRBV4-2 once TGTGCCAGCAGCCGTAACCTAGGGACAGGGGCAGGTGACACTGAAGCTTTCTTT CASSRNLGTGAGDTEAFF
15 TRBJ2-3 . TRBV4-3 . TGCGCCAGCAGCCCAGAGGGGCTAGCGTTGGATACGCAGTATTTT CASSPEGLALDTQYF
13 TRBJ2-5 . TRBV10-3 . TGTGCCACTTCCTCTGGGGAAGGAGAGACCCAGTACTTC CATSSGEGETQYF